This T cell receptor (beta chain) was sequenced during a study of tumor and adjacent non-tumor tissue in lung cancer listed by TCRdb under 2018. The study in broad terms: Patients with adenocarcinoma (about 12), squamous cell carcinoma (2) and small cell lung cancer (1) were included in the cohort. The 15 enrolled patients, of whom 10 were men and 5 were women, were aged about 31 to 80 years and were diagnosed with TNM stage I to III disease. Bulk TCRbeta repertoires were compared between lung tumor tissue and matched distant non-tumor lung tissue obtained from about 16 lung cancer patients. In total, sequencing yielded 125,075,908 productive TCRbeta reads, which works out to an average of approximately 4 million reads per sample. Around 30 paired specimens, one tumor and one normal lung sample per patient, were profiled by TCRbeta CDR3 sequencing. What the study reported, not specific to this receptor: The top 100 clones made up a significantly larger cumulative share of the repertoire in normal lung than in tumor tissue. The methods do not name the sequencing platform or mention unique molecular identifiers. Because peripheral blood was not sequenced, blood TCRbeta repertoires in the lung cancer patients of the study were not examined. Only approximately 16 patients were included in the cohort, and the need for larger samples and more detailed clinical data was noted by the authors. Tumor tissue showed significantly higher TCR diversity (inverse Simpson) than normal lung tissue, at 431.37 vs 166.20 (P = 0.0075, Mann-Whitney U test). Younger patients had significantly higher TCR diversity, and higher tumor TCR diversity was associated with shorter overall and disease-free survival.

The CDR1 and CDR2 encoded by the germline V gene are SGHAT and FQNNGV. From its cysteine to its phenylalanine, the CDR3 spans 19 amino acids. The DNA shown is the 57-base CDR3, in frame from base 1. RNA was isolated from bulk, unsorted tissue, and RNA quality was assessed with a NanoDrop ND-1000 and an Agilent 2100. Distant non-tumor tissue taken more than 3 cm from the tumor edge was used as the normal lung sample. Newly diagnosed lung cancer patients without prior chemotherapy who had been admitted for thoracic surgery in China between August and November 2014 were enrolled as donors. Anyone who had undergone radiotherapy or chemotherapy before, or who had another cancer at the same time, was left out of the study. Pieces of surgical tissue measuring roughly 1-2.3 cm3 were kept in RNAlater solution and stored at -80 degrees C until use. To note about this clonotype: Its antigen has not been determined. A read error may account for a junction end that differs from germline.

The library was generated by multiplex PCR. The run used an Illumina HiSeq 2500. Following protocols modified from ARM-PCR, the researchers constructed TCRbeta libraries through three rounds of nested PCR with primers (Table S4). Before sequencing, PCR products of 200-500 bp were excised from the gel and purified with the QIAquick gel extraction kit. Per the source publication's procedure: Trimmomatic was used to clean the reads, FLASH merged the cleaned reads into complete CDR3 sequences, and MiTCR assigned the sequences to V(D)J germline segments. Clonal diversity was calculated as the inverse Simpson's index using VDJtools. In-frame sequences lacking a premature stop codon were counted as productive reads. TCRdb trimmed the raw reads at Q25, called clones with MiXCR and kept productive beta chains. One record per CDR3 amino acid sequence lists the most common genes and DNA. These V and J calls derive from TCRdb rather than the authors' analysis. Recorded for this sample are approximately 77,000 distinct CDR3 sequences; around 80% of them occurred a single time. Together, the top ten hold 50% to 65% of the sample.

This sequence uses TRBV11-2 and TRBJ2-6, and 7 junction bases match TRBD1. The TCR comes from a man in his 60s with non-small cell lung cancer. The sample taken for sequencing was distant non-tumor lung tissue. The bases are TGTGTCAGCAGCTTAGTTCCAAAGGACAGGCCCTCTGGAGCCAACGCCCTGACTTTC. It is translated as CVSSLVPKDRPSGANALTF.